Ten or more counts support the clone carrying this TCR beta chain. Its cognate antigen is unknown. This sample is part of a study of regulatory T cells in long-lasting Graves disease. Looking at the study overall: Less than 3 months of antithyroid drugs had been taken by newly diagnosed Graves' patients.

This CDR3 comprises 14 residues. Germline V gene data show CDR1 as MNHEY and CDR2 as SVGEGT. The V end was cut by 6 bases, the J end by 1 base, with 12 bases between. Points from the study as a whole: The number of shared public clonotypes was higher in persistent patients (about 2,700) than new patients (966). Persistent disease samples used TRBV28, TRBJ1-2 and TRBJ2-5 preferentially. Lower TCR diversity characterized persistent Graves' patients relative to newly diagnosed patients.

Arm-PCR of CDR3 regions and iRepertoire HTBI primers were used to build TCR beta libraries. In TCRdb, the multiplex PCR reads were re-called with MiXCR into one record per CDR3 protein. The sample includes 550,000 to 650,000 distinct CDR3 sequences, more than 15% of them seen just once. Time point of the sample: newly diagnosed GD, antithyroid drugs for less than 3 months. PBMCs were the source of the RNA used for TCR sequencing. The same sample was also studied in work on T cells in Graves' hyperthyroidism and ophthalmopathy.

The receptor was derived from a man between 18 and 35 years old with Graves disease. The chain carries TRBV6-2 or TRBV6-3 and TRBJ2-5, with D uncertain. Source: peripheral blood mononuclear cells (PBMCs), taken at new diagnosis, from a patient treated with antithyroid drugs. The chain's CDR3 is CASSSSASQETQYF. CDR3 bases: TGTGCCAGCAGCTCCTCCGCGTCCCAAGAGACCCAGTACTTC.